Detailed here is one T cell receptor beta chain. The antigen is undetermined. The data belong to a study of T cells in Graves' hyperthyroidism and ophthalmopathy. General study findings and limits: Ophthalmopathy got predicted by the model a median approximately 6 months before its onset.

The CDR3 totals 16 residues. V lost 5 bases, J lost 7 bases, and 23 bases lay in between. Looked up from germline, CDR1 is SGHTA and CDR2 is FQGNSA. RNA transcripts were the template for amplifying TCR beta CDR3 regions. Primed by the HTBI set, a first-round RT-PCR was run on the TCR CDR3. TCRdb recomputed calls from the multiplex PCR reads with MiXCR, one row per CDR3 protein. This sample has roughly 800,000 distinct CDR3 sequences, with 38% found just once. This chain joins TRBV7-2 and TRBJ2-5; a possible D gene is TRBD2 (6 bases). This TCR was sampled from a man between 18 and 29 years old with Graves' hyperthyroidism. The sample consisted of blood. The chain's CDR3 is CASSPRDFPSEGTQYF. The CDR3 DNA sequence: TGTGCCAGCAGCCCCCGGGACTTTCCATCTGAAGGGACCCAGTACTTC. The full variable domain, with the rest looked up from reference TRBV7-2 and TRBJ2-5, is GAGVSQSPSNKVTEKGKDVELRCDPISGHTALYWYRQSLGQGLEFLIYFQGNSAPDKSGLPSDRFSAERTGGSVSTLTIQRTQQEDSAVYLCASSPRDFPSEGTQYFGPGTRLLVL.